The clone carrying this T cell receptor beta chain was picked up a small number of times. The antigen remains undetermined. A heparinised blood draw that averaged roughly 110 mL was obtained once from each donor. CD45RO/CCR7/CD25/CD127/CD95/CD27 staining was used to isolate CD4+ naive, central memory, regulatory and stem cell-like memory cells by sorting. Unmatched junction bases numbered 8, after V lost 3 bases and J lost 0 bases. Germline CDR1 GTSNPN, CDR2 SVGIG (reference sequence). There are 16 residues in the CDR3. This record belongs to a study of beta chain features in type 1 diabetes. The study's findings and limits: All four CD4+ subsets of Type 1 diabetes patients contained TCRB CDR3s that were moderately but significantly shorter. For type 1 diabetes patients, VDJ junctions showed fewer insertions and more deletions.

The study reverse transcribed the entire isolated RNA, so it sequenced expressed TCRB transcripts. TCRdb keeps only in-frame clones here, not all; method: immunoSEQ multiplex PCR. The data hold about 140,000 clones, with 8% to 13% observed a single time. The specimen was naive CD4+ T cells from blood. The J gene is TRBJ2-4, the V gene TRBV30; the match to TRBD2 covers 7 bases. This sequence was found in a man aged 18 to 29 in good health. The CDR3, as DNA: TGTGCCTGGAGCGGGCGGGGAGGGACAGCCAAAAACATTCAGTACTTC. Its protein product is CAWSGRGGTAKNIQYF. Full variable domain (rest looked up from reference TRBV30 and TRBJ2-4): SQTIHQWPATLVQPVGSPLSLECTVEGTSNPNLYWYRQAAGRGLQLLFYSVGIGQISSEVPQNLSASRPQDRQFILSSKKLLLSDSGFYLCAWSGRGGTAKNIQYFGAGTRLSVL.